A single sample is the source of the 7 T cell receptor beta chains below, sequenced in a study of neurological immune-mediated disorders. TCRdb analysed the 5' RACE reads with MiXCR anew, one entry per CDR3 protein. The profile shows about 46,000 distinct CDR3 sequences, 3.5% to 5% of them singletons. Specimen: PBMCs. These TCRs come from a woman in her fifties or sixties with multiple sclerosis.

This clonotype was seen at least ten times. The chain is built from TRBV6-2 or TRBV6-3 and TRBJ2-1; 10 nucleotides align to TRBD2. With 2 bases clipped from V and 3 bases from J, the junction kept 7 bases outside the gene matches. The CDR3 has 17 amino acids. Germline V gives CDR1 MNHEY, CDR2 SVGEGT. Here the CDR3 DNA reads TGTGCCAGCAGTTACCCACTAGCGGGGAAGTTCTACAATGAGCAGTTCTTC. Translating gives CASSYPLAGKFYNEQFF.

This clonotype turned up a few times. The V and J genes are TRBV29-1 and TRBJ2-7; D is perhaps TRBD1 (6 bases). This CDR3 spans 11 amino acids. Trimming took 7 bases from V and 0 from J, leaving 7 bases between them. Germline V lookup: CDR1 SQVTM, CDR2 ANQGSEA. The CDR3: CSGTASYEQYF. As DNA, the CDR3 is TGCAGCGGGACAGCCTCCTACGAGCAGTACTTC.

This rearrangement joins TRBV5-1 to TRBJ2-2; 7 bases agree with TRBD2. This CDR3 is built from 15 residues. Germline trimming cut 9 bases from V and 6 bases from J; bases unmatched to any gene: 14. CDR1 is SGHRS and CDR2 is YFSETQ in the germline V gene. The CDR3 spells CATQVEAGRAGELFF. CDR3 coding DNA: TGCGCCACCCAAGTGGAGGCAGGGAGGGCCGGGGAGCTGTTTTTT.

This clonotype was seen repeatedly, ten times or more. The J gene is TRBJ2-7, the V gene TRBV6-2 or TRBV6-3; 14 positions agree with TRBD2. In germline, CDR1 is MNHEY, CDR2 SVGEGT. The CDR3 extends over 15 amino acids. Unmatched junction bases numbered 5, after V lost 6 bases and J lost 4 bases. The CDR3, as DNA: TGTGCCAGCAGCCCGGGACTAGCGGGGGAATACGAGCAGTACTTC. Translating it yields CASSPGLAGEYEQYF.

This clonotype was detected many times. The rearrangement links TRBV28 to TRBJ1-5; 7 nucleotides line up with TRBD1. The germline CDR1 and CDR2 sequences are MDHEN and SYDVKM. The CDR3 consists of 13 residues. The V segment lost 6 bases and the J segment 6 bases; nucleotides outside the gene matches: 5. CDR3 nucleotide sequence: TGTGCCAGCAGGGACGACAGGGTTCAGCCCCAGCATTTT. This encodes CASRDDRVQPQHF.

The CDR3 nucleotides read TGTGCTAGTGGTTTGCCTACGAGGGGCATCGGCACAGATACGCAGTATTTT. It yields the protein CASGLPTRGIGTDTQYF. The chain couples TRBV12-5 to TRBJ2-3, with D perhaps assigned TRBD1 or TRBD2 (5 bases each). Trimming took 2 bases from V and 1 from J, leaving 16 bases between them. From germline, CDR1 is LGHNT and CDR2 FRNRAP. This CDR3 region has 17 residues.

The chain joins TRBV11-2 to TRBJ2-2; no clear D. The CDR3 loop spans 15 amino acids. Germline CDR1 and CDR2: SGHAT and FQNNGV. V was pared by 7 bases and J by 0 bases, with 12 bases between. The CDR3 reads CASTVRTANTGELFF. The DNA for the CDR3 is TGTGCCAGCACCGTGCGGACGGCGAACACCGGGGAGCTGTTTTTT. Drawing the rest from reference TRBV11-2 and TRBJ2-2, the complete variable domain is EAGVAQSPRYKIIEKRQSVAFWCNPISGHATLYWYQQILGQGPKLLIQFQNNGVVDDSQLPKDRFSAERLKGVDSTLKIQPAKLEDSAVYLCASTVRTANTGELFFGEGSRLTVL.